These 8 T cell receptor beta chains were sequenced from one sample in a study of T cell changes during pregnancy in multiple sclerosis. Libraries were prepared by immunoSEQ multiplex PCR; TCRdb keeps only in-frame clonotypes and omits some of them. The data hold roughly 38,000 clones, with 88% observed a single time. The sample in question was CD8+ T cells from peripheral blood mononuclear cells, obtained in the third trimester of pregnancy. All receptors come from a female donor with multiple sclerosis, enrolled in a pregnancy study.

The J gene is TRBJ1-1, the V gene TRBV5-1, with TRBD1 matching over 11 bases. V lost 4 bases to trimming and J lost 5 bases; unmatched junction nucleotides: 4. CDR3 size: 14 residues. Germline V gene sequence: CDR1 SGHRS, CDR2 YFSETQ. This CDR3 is CASSTGTGGTEAFF. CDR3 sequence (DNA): TGCGCCAGCAGCACCGGGACAGGGGGGACTGAAGCTTTCTTT.

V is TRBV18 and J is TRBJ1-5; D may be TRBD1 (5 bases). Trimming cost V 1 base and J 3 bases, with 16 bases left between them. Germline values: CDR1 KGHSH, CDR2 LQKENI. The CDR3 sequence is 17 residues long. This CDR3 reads CASSPLRGSYYNQPQHF. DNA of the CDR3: TGTGCCAGCTCACCACTTAGGGGTTCTTACTACAATCAGCCCCAGCATTTT.

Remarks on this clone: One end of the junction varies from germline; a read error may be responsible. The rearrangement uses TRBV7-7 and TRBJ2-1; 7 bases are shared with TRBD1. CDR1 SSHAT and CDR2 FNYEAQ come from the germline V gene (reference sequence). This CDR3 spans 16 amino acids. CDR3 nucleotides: TGTGCTAGCAGCTTAGGACCCGGGACAGCCTACAATGAGCAGTTCTTC. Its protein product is CASSLGPGTAYNEQFF.

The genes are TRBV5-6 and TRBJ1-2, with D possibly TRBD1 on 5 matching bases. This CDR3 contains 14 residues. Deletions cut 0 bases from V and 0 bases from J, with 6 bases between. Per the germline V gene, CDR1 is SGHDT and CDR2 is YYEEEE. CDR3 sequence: CASSLGQSNYGYTF. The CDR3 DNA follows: TGTGCCAGCAGCTTGGGACAGTCTAACTATGGCTACACCTTC.

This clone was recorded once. In nucleotides, the CDR3 is TGTGCCAGCAGCCGAGACAGAGCAACTGAAGCTTTCTTT. This encodes CASSRDRATEAFF. The chain recombines TRBV6-5 with TRBJ1-1, with D possibly matching TRBD1 (5 bases). V was trimmed by 6 bases and J by 5 bases, leaving 13 bases between them. The CDR3 covers 13 residues. The germline CDR1 and CDR2 sequences are MNHEY and SVGAGI.

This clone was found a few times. CDR3 nucleotide sequence: TGTGCCAGCAGTTGGGCCTCCACCGGGGAGCTGTTTTTT. Translating it yields CASSWASTGELFF. The chain is built from TRBV6-5 and TRBJ2-2; D unclear. The germline V and J ends were trimmed by 4 bases and 4 bases, with 7 bases remaining between them. The CDR3 sequence is 13 residues long. In germline, CDR1 is MNHEY, CDR2 SVGAGI.

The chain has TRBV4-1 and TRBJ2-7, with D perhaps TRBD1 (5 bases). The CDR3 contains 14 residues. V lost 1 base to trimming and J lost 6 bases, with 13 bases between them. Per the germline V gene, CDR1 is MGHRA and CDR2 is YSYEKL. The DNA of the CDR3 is TGCGCCAGCAGCCAAGTCAGGGCCTCCCTCGAGCAGTACTTC. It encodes CASSQVRASLEQYF.

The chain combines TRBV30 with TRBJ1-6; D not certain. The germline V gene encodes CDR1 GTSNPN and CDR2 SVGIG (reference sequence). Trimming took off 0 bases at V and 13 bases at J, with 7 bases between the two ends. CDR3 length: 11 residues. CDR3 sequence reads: CAWSVGGPLHF. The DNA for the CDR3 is TGTGCCTGGAGTGTAGGAGGTCCCCTCCACTTT.